This is a list of T cell receptor beta chains from one sample in a study of T cells after somatic rescue of genetic block. The table came from immunoSEQ multiplex PCR; TCRdb's copy has only in-frame clones and leaves some out. The sample consists of some 12,000 clones, under 85% of them appearing once. The material sequenced was peripheral blood mononuclear cells (PBMCs). Source of these receptors: a boy between 10 and 17 years old. Both conserved end residues are part of each CDR3. The D gene is left open where the match is weak. A clone size is listed for some rows: how often the clone was seen (once, few, many), or a class if it is expanded.

size	D	length	V	J	CDR3	DNA
-	TRBD1	15	TRBV19	TRBJ2-7	CASSSPDRGINEQYF	TGTGCCAGTAGTTCGCCGGACAGGGGCATCAACGAGCAGTACTTC
medium-sized	TRBD1	15	TRBV2	TRBJ2-3	CASSARDRGPDTQYF	TGTGCCAGCAGTGCGCGGGACAGGGGGCCAGATACGCAGTATTTT
-	TRBD1	16	TRBV9	TRBJ1-2	CASSVVPDRAGRGYTF	TGTGCCAGCAGCGTAGTCCCGGACAGGGCCGGCAGGGGCTACACCTTC
-	-	16	TRBV28	TRBJ1-4	CASSFLGTSTNEKLFF	TGTGCCAGCAGTTTCCTTGGGACTTCAACTAATGAAAAACTGTTTTTT
-	-	14	TRBV5-4	TRBJ1-6	CASSLSGNNSPLHF	TGTGCCAGCAGCTTAAGCGGGAATAATTCACCCCTCCACTTT
-	TRBD2	14	TRBV19	TRBJ2-2	CASSEREGVGELFF	TGTGCCAGTAGTGAGCGGGAGGGAGTCGGGGAGCTGTTTTTT
-	-	14	TRBV9	TRBJ1-2	CASSADSDAYGYTF	TGTGCCAGCAGCGCGGACAGTGACGCCTATGGCTACACCTTC
-	TRBD2	16	TRBV4-2	TRBJ2-5	CASSQGPLAGVETQYF	TGTGCCAGCAGCCAAGGACCACTAGCGGGGGTAGAGACCCAGTACTTC
-	-	14	TRBV6-4	TRBJ2-7	CASSEALAVYEQYF	TGTGCCAGCAGTGAGGCGCTAGCAGTCTACGAGCAGTACTTC
few	-	19	TRBV27	TRBJ2-3	CASSFRAGPGAPYTDTQYF	TGTGCCAGCAGTTTTAGAGCAGGGCCAGGGGCACCTTACACAGATACGCAGTATTTT
-	-	15	TRBV10-3	TRBJ1-3	CAIARPSSSGNTIYF	TGTGCCATCGCCCGCCCTAGTAGCTCTGGAAACACCATATATTTT
-	-	16	TRBV19	TRBJ1-5	CASSPGQGGAIRPQHF	TGTGCCAGTAGCCCGGGACAAGGGGGGGCCATAAGGCCCCAGCATTTT
-	-	15	TRBV10-3	TRBJ2-7	CAISATGRGPYEQYF	TGTGCCATCAGTGCCACAGGGAGGGGCCCCTACGAGCAGTACTTC
few	-	15	TRBV4-2	TRBJ1-5	CASSQVGESNQPQHF	TGTGCCAGCAGCCAAGTAGGGGAGAGCAATCAGCCCCAGCATTTT
-	TRBD1	16	TRBV5-1	TRBJ2-4	CASSLDVGTGKNIQYF	TGCGCCAGCAGCTTGGACGTGGGGACAGGGAAAAACATTCAGTACTTC
-	TRBD1	17	TRBV28	TRBJ2-3	CASSLAPGQGARDTQYF	TGTGCCAGCAGTTTAGCCCCGGGACAGGGGGCAAGAGATACGCAGTATTTT
large	TRBD2	15	TRBV13	TRBJ2-7	CASSSFAGGPEEQYF	TGTGCCAGCAGCTCCTTCGCGGGGGGGCCTGAGGAGCAGTACTTC
medium-sized	TRBD1	18	TRBV6-1	TRBJ1-4	CASSEEGQQGAGEKKLFF	TGTGCCAGCAGTGAAGAGGGGCAACAGGGGGCTGGGGAGAAAAAACTGTTTTTT
few	-	13	TRBV5-1	TRBJ1-4	CASSLGGNEKLFF	TGCGCCAGCAGCTTGGGGGGTAATGAAAAACTGTTTTTT
once	TRBD2	12	TRBV11-2	TRBJ2-7	CASTLGRDEQYF	TGTGCCAGCACCCTAGGGAGGGACGAGCAGTACTTC
-	TRBD1	18	TRBV30	TRBJ1-5	CAWSPVSGTVYSNQPQHF	TGTGCCTGGAGTCCGGTGAGCGGGACAGTTTATAGCAATCAGCCCCAGCATTTT
-	TRBD2	14	TRBV7-9	TRBJ2-7	CASRRTSGGYEQYF	TGTGCCAGCAGGAGGACTAGCGGGGGCTACGAGCAGTACTTC
-	-	15	TRBV5-6	TRBJ2-3	CASSFPFGGTDTQYF	TGTGCCAGCAGCTTCCCTTTCGGGGGCACAGATACGCAGTATTTT
-	-	14	TRBV9	TRBJ1-5	CASSVGGSNQPQHF	TGTGCCAGCAGCGTGGGAGGGAGCAATCAGCCCCAGCATTTT
-	TRBD1	15	TRBV5-1	TRBJ2-7	CASSFRDRVSYEQYF	TGCGCCAGCAGCTTCCGGGACAGAGTTTCCTACGAGCAGTACTTC
-	TRBD1	18	TRBV18	TRBJ2-3	CASSPGTGGPPYTDTQYF	TGTGCCAGCTCACCCGGGACAGGGGGCCCCCCTTACACAGATACGCAGTATTTT
-	-	18	TRBV23-1	TRBJ1-5	CASSQREGHHLSNQPQHF	TGCGCCAGCAGTCAAAGGGAGGGACACCACCTTAGCAATCAGCCCCAGCATTTT
-	TRBD2	15	TRBV28	TRBJ2-3	CASSFEAGFTDTQYF	TGTGCCAGCAGTTTCGAAGCGGGATTCACAGATACGCAGTATTTT
-	TRBD2	16	TRBV10-1	TRBJ2-2	CASTELAGGRHGELFF	TGCGCCAGCACCGAACTAGCGGGAGGTCGTCACGGGGAGCTGTTTTTT
-	-	14	TRBV11-2	TRBJ1-5	CASSLVGPNQPQHF	TGTGCCAGCAGCTTAGTAGGTCCGAATCAGCCCCAGCATTTT
few	-	13	TRBV27	TRBJ1-2	CASSSGRLYGYTF	TGTGCCAGCAGTTCCGGACGGCTCTATGGCTACACCTTC
few	-	13	TRBV7-2	TRBJ2-7	CASSLGAPYEQYF	TGTGCCAGCAGCTTGGGGGCCCCTTACGAGCAGTACTTC
-	TRBD1	14	TRBV7-2	TRBJ2-5	CASSSWTGKETQYF	TGTGCCAGCAGCTCATGGACAGGGAAGGAGACCCAGTACTTC
-	-	15	TRBV5-1	TRBJ2-7	CASSLVGDISYEQYF	TGCGCCAGCAGCTTGGTGGGGGACATCTCCTACGAGCAGTACTTC
few	-	15	TRBV15	TRBJ1-5	CATSRGQNSNQPQHF	TGTGCCACCAGCAGAGGACAAAATAGCAATCAGCCCCAGCATTTT
few	TRBD1	15	TRBV4-1	TRBJ2-5	CASSQATGDQETQYF	TGCGCCAGCAGCCAAGCAACAGGGGACCAAGAGACCCAGTACTTC
-	-	16	TRBV6-6	TRBJ2-7	CASSPNQGIYYYEQYF	TGTGCCAGCAGCCCCAACCAAGGGATTTACTACTACGAGCAGTACTTC
-	-	12	TRBV5-6	TRBJ1-2	CASSLLEYSYTF	TGTGCCAGCAGCTTGCTGGAATACAGCTACACCTTC
-	-	13	TRBV2	TRBJ2-4	CATKSDLLSIQYF	TGTGCCACCAAGTCGGACCTACTTTCCATTCAGTACTTC
-	TRBD1	12	TRBV19	TRBJ1-6	CASGTANSPLHF	TGTGCCAGCGGGACAGCAAATTCACCCCTCCACTTT
once	-	17	TRBV5-1	TRBJ1-6	CASSLAPGQIYNSPLHF	TGCGCCAGCAGCTTGGCCCCAGGGCAGATATATAATTCACCCCTCCACTTT
-	-	16	TRBV21-1	TRBJ2-5	CASSYLSGKEQETQYF	TGTGCCAGCAGCTACCTAAGCGGGAAGGAACAAGAGACCCAGTACTTC
-	-	13	TRBV18	TRBJ2-1	CASSFQRVDEQFF	TGTGCCAGCTCATTTCAAAGGGTGGATGAGCAGTTCTTC